Below, 4 T cell receptor beta chains from the same sample are listed, as sequenced in a study of early T cells in non-severe SARS-CoV-2 infection. TCRdb used MiXCR to reprocess the 5' RACE reads, holding one entry per CDR3 protein. The sample lists more than 60,000 distinct CDR3 sequences, 4.9% occurring once. The sample was whole blood. The receptors stem from an adult who was a healthcare worker with PCR-confirmed SARS-CoV-2 infection or an uninfected control (not recorded which).

In its sample, this clonotype was seen many times. The gene calls are TRBV5-1 and TRBJ2-5, with D unresolved. The CDR3 covers 13 residues. The V gene lost 2 bases and the J gene lost 1 base, with 6 bases spanning the gap. CDR1 and CDR2 from the germline V gene are SGHRS and YFSETQ. CDR3 sequence: CASSFDAQETQYF. As DNA, the CDR3 is TGCGCCAGCAGCTTCGACGCCCAAGAGACCCAGTACTTC. The full variable domain, in which reference TRBV5-1 and TRBJ2-5 provide the parts outside the CDR3, is KAGVTQTPRYLIKTRGQQVTLSCSPISGHRSVSWYQQTPGQGLQFLFEYFSETQRNKGNFPGRFSGRQFSNSRSEMNVSTLELGDSALYLCASSFDAQETQYFGPGTRLLVL.

Ten or more counts support this clonotype. The V and J genes are TRBV29-1 and TRBJ2-3; tentative D call: TRBD2 (5 bases). The CDR3 is made up of 14 amino acids. Germline V gene lookup returns CDR1 SQVTM and CDR2 ANQGSEA. V lost 6 bases and J 6 bases, leaving 19 bases between the germline ends. Written as DNA, the CDR3 is TGCAGCGTCGCTCGGGGAGCCCGGGATGATACGCAGTATTTT. This codes for CSVARGARDDTQYF.

This clonotype has a handful of counts. The chain links TRBV21-1 to TRBJ2-7; the D call in the table, TRBD2, was not verified against the DNA. TRBV21-1 is marked as a pseudogene. The CDR3 length is 17 residues. CDR3 residues: CASSKVLGGPPSYEQYF. In nucleotides, the CDR3 is TGTGCCAGCAGCAAAGTATTGGGAGGTCCGCCCTCCTACGAGCAGTACTTC.

This clonotype has a count of ten or more. This chain links TRBV24-1 with TRBJ1-5; maybe TRBD1 (5 bases). Trimming stripped 0 bases from V and 1 base from J, with 9 bases between. CDR1 KGHDR and CDR2 SFDVKD come from the germline V gene. This CDR3 contains 16 residues. The CDR3 protein is CATSDLPRVSNQPQHF. CDR3 DNA sequence: TGTGCCACCAGTGATTTGCCCAGGGTAAGCAATCAGCCCCAGCATTTT.